Detailed here is one T cell receptor (beta chain). Its target is unknown. Sequencing of TCR beta, carried out with a high-throughput approach, was applied to CD8+ and CD4+ T cells from the blood. Germline V gene sequence: CDR1 DFQATT, CDR2 SNEGSKA (reference sequence). This CDR3 is 13 amino acids long. V was trimmed by 6 bases and J by 6 bases, leaving 15 bases between them. The data were obtained in a study of CD8 T cells in Susac syndrome. Whole-study results and caveats: The study conceded that its TCR sequencing and HLA analysis involved relatively few individuals.

An amount of RNA that ranged from roughly 0.5 to 1 ug was reverse transcribed with random hexamers. Via MiXCR, TCRdb re-called the immunoSEQ multiplex PCR reads, giving one row per CDR3 protein. The table includes 150,000 to 200,000 distinct CDR3 sequences, 85% to 95% detected once. The clonotype was recovered from a human donor with multiple sclerosis. The material sequenced was CD4+ T cells from PBMCs. The V call is TRBV20-1, the J call TRBJ2-1, with unresolved D. In nucleotides, the CDR3 is TGCAGTGCCTCGGTCCAGAGGTCCAATGAGCAGTTCTTC. As protein: CSASVQRSNEQFF.